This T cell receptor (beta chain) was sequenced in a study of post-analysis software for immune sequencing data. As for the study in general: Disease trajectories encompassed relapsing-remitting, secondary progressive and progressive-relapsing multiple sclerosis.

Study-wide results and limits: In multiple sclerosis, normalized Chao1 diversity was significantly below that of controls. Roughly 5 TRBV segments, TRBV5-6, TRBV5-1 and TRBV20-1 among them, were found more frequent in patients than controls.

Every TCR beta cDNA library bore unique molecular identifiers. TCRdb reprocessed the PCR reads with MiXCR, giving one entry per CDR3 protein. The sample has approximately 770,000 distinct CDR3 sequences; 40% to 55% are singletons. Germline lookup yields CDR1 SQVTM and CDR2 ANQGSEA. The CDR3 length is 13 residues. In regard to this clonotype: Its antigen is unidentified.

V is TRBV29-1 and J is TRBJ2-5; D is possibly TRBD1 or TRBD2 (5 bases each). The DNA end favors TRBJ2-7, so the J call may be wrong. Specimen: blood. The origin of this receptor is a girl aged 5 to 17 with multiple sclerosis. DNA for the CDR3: TGCAGCGTTGTGGGGGACGGAGCCTACGAGCAGTACTTC. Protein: CSVVGDGAYEQYF.